This T cell receptor beta chain comes out of a study of OX40 agonist ivuxolimab in advanced cancers. This table comes from immunoSEQ multiplex PCR, and its TCRdb copy is limited to in-frame clones, with some not included. The sample yields under 80,000 clones, just under 95% seen once. The sample was CD4+ or CD8+ T cells sorted from blood, taken in a trial of the OX40 agonist ivuxolimab. The receptor was isolated from an adult with an advanced solid tumor such as melanoma, head and neck, liver or kidney cancer.

CDR3 DNA sequence: TGCAGCGCCGAAGGAAGAGGGGGCAGCACTGAAGCTTTCTTT. Translation gives CSAEGRGGSTEAFF. V and J are TRBV29-1 and TRBJ1-1; TRBD1 matches at 7 bases. V was pared by 7 bases and J by 4 bases, with 12 bases of the junction left unmatched. The CDR3 length is 14 residues. CDR1 and CDR2 from the germline V gene are SQVTM and ANQGSEA. The whole variable domain, filled in from reference TRBV29-1 and TRBJ1-1, reads SAVISQKPSRDICQRGTSLTIQCQVDSQVTMMFWYRQQPGQSLTLIATANQGSEATYESGFVIDKFPISRPNLTFSTLTVSNMSPEDSSIYLCSAEGRGGSTEAFFGQGTRLTVV.